This entry lists 25 T cell receptor beta chains sequenced from one sample in a study of regulatory T cells in long-lasting Graves disease (dated by TCRdb to the early 2020s). The time point label, read with the paper, signifies: newly diagnosed GD, antithyroid drugs for less than 3 months. For both TCR sequencing and RNA sequencing, RNA was extracted from PBMCs using TRIzol. The library was obtained by multiplex PCR. Sequencing took place on an Illumina HiSeq 4000. CDR3 regions were amplified by Arm-PCR with iRepertoire HTBI primers to construct TCR beta libraries. TCRdb redid the processing of the public reads, applying fastp at Q25 and MiXCR, and retained in-frame beta chains. Rows are unified per CDR3 protein, each entry keeping the most common DNA and genes. This sample lists approximately 300,000 distinct CDR3 sequences; about a sixth were detected once. Roughly 35% of the sample lies in the top ten.

This material consisted of peripheral blood mononuclear cells (PBMCs), taken at new diagnosis, from a patient treated with antithyroid drugs. The receptors here all came from a female donor with Graves disease.

This clonotype showed up many times. This rearrangement joins TRBV5-1 to TRBJ1-6; D not resolved. V was shortened by 2 bases and J by 7 bases, with 10 bases between the two germline ends. CDR3 size: 14 residues. Germline CDR1 SGHRS, CDR2 YFSETQ. The CDR3 reads CASSFTGTNSPLHF. For the CDR3, the DNA is TGCGCCAGCAGCTTCACTGGTACCAATTCACCCCTCCACTTT.

This clonotype has ten or more counts. This chain connects TRBV12-3 or TRBV12-4 to TRBJ2-1; D possibly corresponds to TRBD2 (5 bases). Trimming removed 8 bases at V and 8 bases at J, with 10 bases between. The CDR3 runs to 11 residues. The CDR3 coding sequence is TGTGCCAGCGGGAGTATCCATGAGCAGTTCTTC. Translating it yields CASGSIHEQFF.

Turning to this clonotype: Just one base apart from a much larger clone, this may be a read error. CDR3 in DNA: TGTGCCAGCAGTCGACAGGGGGCAACACAAAAGACCCAGTACTTC. This translates into CASSRQGATQKTQYF. The chain links TRBV6-1 to TRBJ2-5; 10 bases match TRBD1. Germline trimming cut 5 bases from V and 6 bases from J; bases unmatched to any gene: 9. Per germline, CDR1 MNHNS and CDR2 SASEGT. This CDR3 has 15 residues.

The sample holds many counts of this clonotype. The chain combines TRBV11-2 with TRBJ1-2; 7 bases fit TRBD1. Germline lookup yields CDR1 SGHAT and CDR2 FQNNGV. V shed 5 bases, J shed 2 bases, and the junction held 11 bases outside the gene matches. This CDR3 contains 16 residues. CDR3 amino acids: CASSPLMDRRNYGYTF. The CDR3 nucleotides are TGTGCCAGCAGCCCACTCATGGACAGGCGAAACTATGGCTACACCTTC.

With regard to this clonotype: A far larger clone is a single base away, which makes a read error likely. The J gene is TRBJ2-1, the V gene TRBV27; a weak D match, TRBD1 (5 bases). The germline V gene encodes CDR1 MNHEY and CDR2 SMNVEV (reference sequence). Trimming shortened V by 7 bases and J by 10 bases, and 20 bases separated the two germline ends. The CDR3 runs to 14 residues. The CDR3 nucleotides are TGTGCCAGCAAGCAGGGCCGGAGCTCCTACGAGCAGTTCTTC. This encodes CASKQGRSSYEQFF.

This clonotype appeared many times. This chain uses TRBV19 with TRBJ2-3; 7 nucleotides agree with TRBD1. The CDR3 loop spans 17 amino acids. Trimming removed 4 bases from V and 1 base from J; junction bases left unmatched: 11. Per the germline V gene, CDR1 is LNHDA and CDR2 is SQIVND (reference sequence). CDR3 sequence reads: CASSTTWDSPGTDTQYF. As DNA, the CDR3 is TGTGCCAGTAGTACTACTTGGGACAGCCCTGGCACAGATACGCAGTATTTT.

This clonotype has a count of ten or more. The genes are TRBV7-9 and TRBJ2-5; 10 positions agree with TRBD2. Germline V gives CDR1 SEHNR, CDR2 FQNEAQ (reference sequence). The CDR3 is made up of 16 amino acids. Trimming at V came to 7 bases and at J to 1 base, leaving 9 bases not matched to a gene. The CDR3 nucleotides read TGTGCCAGCACCCCACCAGGGACTAGCGCCCAAGAGACCCAGTACTTC. As protein: CASTPPGTSAQETQYF.

Ten or more counts support this clonotype. The rearrangement joins TRBV20-1 to TRBJ2-1; 10 bases line up with TRBD1. With V trimmed by 7 bases and J by 6 bases, 6 bases remained unmatched. Germline V gene data show CDR1 as DFQATT and CDR2 as SNEGSKA (reference sequence). The CDR3 is 13 residues long. CDR3: CSGGDRGLNEQFF. CDR3 in DNA: TGCAGTGGGGGAGACAGGGGGCTCAATGAGCAGTTCTTC.

Of note for this clonotype: A far larger clone is one nucleotide away, so this likely arose from a read error. The chain combines TRBV6-2 or TRBV6-3 with TRBJ2-2, with D perhaps TRBD1 (5 bases). The V gene's germline CDR1 is MNHEY and CDR2 SVGEGT. V dropped 5 bases and J dropped 7 bases, with 8 bases sitting between them. This CDR3 comprises 12 residues. The CDR3 reads CASSVQGGELFF. In nucleotides, the CDR3 is TGTGCCAGCAGTGTCCAGGGCGGGGAGCTGTTTTTT.

There are many counts of this clonotype. This chain joins TRBV12-3 or TRBV12-4 and TRBJ1-1; D ambiguous. The CDR3 covers 15 residues. The ends were cut back, 3 bases at V and 1 base at J, with 12 bases in the middle. The CDR3 here is CASSLKEPRNTEAFF. Written as DNA, the CDR3 is TGTGCCAGCAGTTTGAAGGAGCCGCGGAACACTGAAGCTTTCTTT.

With respect to this clonotype: One base separates it from a far larger clone, so it is likely a read error. This chain connects TRBV7-2 to TRBJ2-5, with 8 bases matching TRBD2. CDR3 size: 17 residues. Germline-derived CDR1 and CDR2 are SGHTA and FQGNSA. CDR3 region: CVSSTRGAGGVLETQYF. In nucleotides, the CDR3 is TGTGTCAGCAGCACCCGGGGGGCGGGAGGTGTACTTGAGACCCAGTACTTC.

This clonotype appeared many times. The chain combines TRBV5-1 with TRBJ2-7; 7 bases agree with TRBD1. In germline, CDR1 is SGHRS, CDR2 YFSETQ. V gave up 5 bases and J gave up 4 bases; unmatched junction bases: 9. The CDR3 runs 14 residues. The CDR3 sequence: CASSPDGTEYEQYF. The CDR3 nucleotides read TGCGCCAGCAGTCCAGACGGGACAGAATACGAGCAGTACTTC.

Note on this clonotype: The junction departs from germline at one end; a sequencing error may be responsible. V and J are TRBV12-3 or TRBV12-4 and TRBJ2-1; D may be TRBD2 (6 bases). The CDR3 covers 12 residues. The CDR3 DNA is TGTGCCGCCGTAGCGGCCTACAATGGGCAGTTCTTC. Translated, it gives CAAVAAYNGQFF.

This clonotype was counted ten times or more. The rearrangement joins TRBV5-1 to TRBJ2-2, with TRBD2 matching over 8 bases. The CDR3 is 15 amino acids. The ends lost 3 bases at V and 0 bases at J; junction bases unmatched: 1. Germline CDR1 and CDR2: SGHRS and YFSETQ. The CDR3 sequence is CASSSGLANTGELFF. DNA for the CDR3: TGCGCCAGCAGCTCGGGACTAGCGAACACCGGGGAGCTGTTTTTT.

This clonotype was found many times. The chain recombines TRBV3-1 with TRBJ2-3; tentative D call: TRBD2 (6 bases). CDR3 size: 17 residues. Germline values: CDR1 LGHDT, CDR2 YNNKEL (reference sequence). Trimming shortened V by 0 bases and J by 0 bases, and 13 bases separated the two germline ends. CDR3 sequence (DNA): TGTGCCAGCAGCCAAGATCGGTTTAGCGGAAGCACAGATACGCAGTATTTT. Its protein is CASSQDRFSGSTDTQYF.

The chain couples TRBV29-1 to TRBJ2-5; D gene ambiguous. Germline V gene data show CDR1 as SQVTM and CDR2 as ANQGSEA. V was shortened by 5 bases and J by 2 bases, with 6 bases between the two germline ends. The CDR3 extends over 11 amino acids. The CDR3 DNA reads TGCAGCGTTCCCTGGCAAGAGACCCAGTACTTC. Translated, it gives CSVPWQETQYF.

This clonotype has a count of ten or more. For the CDR3, the DNA is TGTGCCAGCAGTTTAAGGGGGGCGGGAGAGACCCAGTACTTC. Translation: CASSLRGAGETQYF. The chain recombines TRBV12-3 or TRBV12-4 with TRBJ2-5; possibly TRBD1 or TRBD2 for D (6 bases each). The length of the CDR3 is 14 residues. V gave up 2 bases and J gave up 4 bases, with 11 bases separating them.

This clonotype was seen many times. V is TRBV12-3 or TRBV12-4 and J is TRBJ2-2; 7 bases line up with TRBD1. The CDR3 is 15 residues long. V trimming: 6 bases; J trimming: 3 bases; junction bases outside the gene matches: 7. This CDR3 reads CASRRGQEDTGELFF. CDR3 sequence (DNA): TGTGCCAGCAGGAGAGGACAGGAGGACACCGGGGAGCTGTTTTTT.

At least ten counts were recorded for this clonotype. The V gene is TRBV13, the J gene TRBJ1-4; D unclear. V dropped 5 bases and J dropped 6 bases, with 10 bases sitting between them. Germline CDR1 PRHDT, CDR2 FYEKMQ (reference sequence). There are 13 residues in the CDR3. CDR3 DNA sequence: TGTGCCAGCAGCCCCGGGTCATATGAAAAACTGTTTTTT. It encodes CASSPGSYEKLFF.

This clonotype was seen many times. The chain couples TRBV7-2 to TRBJ2-7; D perhaps matches TRBD2 (6 bases). CDR3 length: 15 residues. Germline CDR1 and CDR2: SGHTA and FQGNSA. V was trimmed by 1 base and J by 4 bases, leaving 14 bases between them. The CDR3 sequence: CASSLDGREKYEQYF. The DNA of the CDR3 is TGTGCCAGCAGCTTAGACGGTCGGGAGAAGTACGAGCAGTACTTC. Based on the CDR3 plus reference TRBV7-2 and TRBJ2-7, the full variable domain is GAGVSQSPSNKVTEKGKDVELRCDPISGHTALYWYRQSLGQGLEFLIYFQGNSAPDKSGLPSDRFSAERTGGSVSTLTIQRTQQEDSAVYLCASSLDGREKYEQYFGPGTRLTVT.

In this sample, this clonotype turned up a few times. This chain links TRBV10-2 with TRBJ2-1; D might be TRBD2 (5 bases). V dropped 2 bases and J dropped 1 base, with 9 bases sitting between them. Germline CDR1 WSHSY, CDR2 SAAADI. CDR3 length: 15 amino acids. The CDR3 nucleotides read TGCGCCAGCAGTGAGGTAGCGTGGTCCTACAATGAGCAGTTCTTC. Its protein product is CASSEVAWSYNEQFF.

This clonotype was seen ten or more times. V and J are TRBV27 and TRBJ1-2, with D hard to call. V was cut by 8 bases and J by 1 base, with 8 bases left in between. The CDR3 runs to 12 residues. The V gene's germline CDR1 is MNHEY and CDR2 SMNVEV (reference sequence). The CDR3 DNA is TGTGCCAGCTGGACTTTTAACTATGGCTACACCTTC. Protein product: CASWTFNYGYTF.

Notes on this clonotype: With a far larger clone one base away, a read error is the likely cause. The chain recombines TRBV2 with TRBJ1-5, with 9 bases fitting TRBD1. CDR3 size: 18 residues. Per the germline V gene, CDR1 is SNHLY and CDR2 is FYNNEI. Trimming at V came to 5 bases and at J to 1 base, leaving 12 bases not matched to a gene. Written as DNA, the CDR3 is TGTGCCAGCAGTTCGACAGGGGGAATAAGGGTGAGCAATCAGCCCCAGCATTTT. Translating gives CASSSTGGIRVSNQPQHF.

In its sample, this clonotype was seen many times. V and J are TRBV28 and TRBJ2-3, with D hard to call. The V end was cut by 5 bases, the J end by 6 bases, with 9 bases between. The CDR3 sequence is 12 residues long. Germline V gives CDR1 MDHEN, CDR2 SYDVKM. CDR3 DNA sequence: TGTGCCAGCAGTCCCGGCTATGATACGCAGTATTTT. As protein: CASSPGYDTQYF.

This clonotype was seen only a few times. This chain connects TRBV20-1 to TRBJ1-3, with 7 bases matching TRBD1. Unmatched junction bases numbered 9, after V lost 0 bases and J lost 1 base. The CDR3 is made up of 17 amino acids. Germline V gene lookup returns CDR1 DFQATT and CDR2 SNEGSKA (reference sequence). CDR3 amino acids: CSARDSKTGRSGNTIYF. CDR3 bases: TGCAGTGCTAGAGATTCGAAGACAGGGAGATCTGGAAACACCATATATTTT.